Listed below are T cell receptor beta chains from one sample, sequenced in a study of control samples from healthy donors and cancer patients. The protocol was immunoSEQ multiplex PCR, while the TCRdb copy is restricted to in-frame clones and leaves out a portion. The sample contains some 200,000 clones, roughly 93% of which appear only once. The material sequenced was blood. The receptors stem from a man between 18 and 29 years old in good health. Both conserved end residues are part of each CDR3. Fields, in order: D gene, J gene, V gene, clone size, CDR3 length, CDR3 DNA, CDR3 protein. A D gene is named only where the DNA matches it firmly. Clone size is shown for a subset of rows, as once, few, many or a class of expanded clone.

d_call: NA
j_call: TRBJ1-3
v_call: TRBV13
clone_size: NA
cdr3_length: 20
cdr3_nt: TGTGCCAGCAGCTTATCTGTCGGGACTGCCAAGGCCAGCTCTGGAAACACCATATATTTT
cdr3_aa: CASSLSVGTAKASSGNTIYF

d_call: NA
j_call: TRBJ2-2
v_call: TRBV9
clone_size: NA
cdr3_length: 17
cdr3_nt: TGTGCCAGCAGTTACTCAACGACAGGGACTGACACCGGGGAGCTGTTTTTT
cdr3_aa: CASSYSTTGTDTGELFF

d_call: NA
j_call: TRBJ1-6
v_call: TRBV21-1
clone_size: NA
cdr3_length: 17
cdr3_nt: TGTGCCAGCAGCGTACGGACCGACTCGAGGGCCTATTCACCCCTCCACTTT
cdr3_aa: CASSVRTDSRAYSPLHF

d_call: TRBD1
j_call: TRBJ2-2
v_call: TRBV10-3
clone_size: NA
cdr3_length: 12
cdr3_nt: TGTGCCGTCAGGGGGTCGGACGGGGAGCTGTTTTTT
cdr3_aa: CAVRGSDGELFF

d_call: NA
j_call: TRBJ2-7
v_call: TRBV29-1
clone_size: NA
cdr3_length: 14
cdr3_nt: TGCAGCGTTGTAGGAGCAGCAACCTCCTACGAGCAGTACTTC
cdr3_aa: CSVVGAATSYEQYF

d_call: TRBD2
j_call: TRBJ2-1
v_call: TRBV5-6
clone_size: NA
cdr3_length: 15
cdr3_nt: TGTGCCAGCAGCCCGACTAGGGAGGGGTACAATGAGCAGTTCTTC
cdr3_aa: CASSPTREGYNEQFF

d_call: NA
j_call: TRBJ2-7
v_call: TRBV5-5
clone_size: NA
cdr3_length: 15
cdr3_nt: TGTGCCAGCAGCTTGGGAAAGGGCCCTCCTGACGAGCAGTACTTC
cdr3_aa: CASSLGKGPPDEQYF

d_call: NA
j_call: TRBJ2-2
v_call: TRBV5-6
clone_size: NA
cdr3_length: 18
cdr3_nt: TGTGCCAGCAGCTCCCTGGGGCCCCGCCCGGCCAGGAGCGGGGAGCTGTTTTTT
cdr3_aa: CASSSLGPRPARSGELFF

d_call: TRBD1
j_call: TRBJ2-7
v_call: TRBV2
clone_size: NA
cdr3_length: 13
cdr3_nt: TGTGCCAGCAGAGGGGACAGAGGGGGCGAGCAGTACTTC
cdr3_aa: CASRGDRGGEQYF

d_call: NA
j_call: TRBJ1-1
v_call: TRBV18
clone_size: NA
cdr3_length: 14
cdr3_nt: TGTGCCAGCTCACCGGACAGAATGAACACTGAAGCTTTCTTT
cdr3_aa: CASSPDRMNTEAFF

d_call: NA
j_call: TRBJ1-1
v_call: TRBV10-3
clone_size: few
cdr3_length: 13
cdr3_nt: TGTGCCATCAGTGAGTCAGGGGTTTTCGAAGCTTTCTTT
cdr3_aa: CAISESGVFEAFF

d_call: NA
j_call: TRBJ1-1
v_call: TRBV5-1
clone_size: NA
cdr3_length: 15
cdr3_nt: TGCGCCAGCAGCTTGCTGACAGCGATGAACACTGAAGCTTTCTTT
cdr3_aa: CASSLLTAMNTEAFF

d_call: TRBD1
j_call: TRBJ2-3
v_call: TRBV5-1
clone_size: NA
cdr3_length: 14
cdr3_nt: TGCGCCAGTTTAGGACAGGGGTTCACAGATACGCAGTATTTT
cdr3_aa: CASLGQGFTDTQYF

d_call: TRBD1
j_call: TRBJ1-2
v_call: TRBV19
clone_size: NA
cdr3_length: 13
cdr3_nt: TGTGCCAGTAGACAGGGGGGTAGCTATGGCTACACCTTC
cdr3_aa: CASRQGGSYGYTF

d_call: NA
j_call: TRBJ2-3
v_call: TRBV6-6
clone_size: NA
cdr3_length: 13
cdr3_nt: TGTGCCAGCAGCTTAGGGGGCACAGATACGCAGTATTTT
cdr3_aa: CASSLGGTDTQYF

d_call: NA
j_call: TRBJ2-7
v_call: TRBV6-5
clone_size: NA
cdr3_length: 14
cdr3_nt: TGTGCCAGTACTCTCGGACAGTGGTCCTACGAGCAGTACTTC
cdr3_aa: CASTLGQWSYEQYF

d_call: NA
j_call: TRBJ1-6
v_call: TRBV27
clone_size: NA
cdr3_length: 13
cdr3_nt: TGTGCCACCAGTGGGGGGCGGAATTCACCCCTCCACTTT
cdr3_aa: CATSGGRNSPLHF

d_call: NA
j_call: TRBJ2-3
v_call: TRBV5-1
clone_size: NA
cdr3_length: 14
cdr3_nt: TGCGCCAGCAGCCCCCGGCCCCCCACAGATACGCAGTATTTT
cdr3_aa: CASSPRPPTDTQYF

d_call: NA
j_call: TRBJ1-2
v_call: TRBV20-1
clone_size: NA
cdr3_length: 11
cdr3_nt: TGCAGTGCTACCAGGACGGATGGCTACACCTTC
cdr3_aa: CSATRTDGYTF

d_call: NA
j_call: TRBJ1-2
v_call: TRBV28
clone_size: once
cdr3_length: 12
cdr3_nt: TGTGCCAGCAGTCCCAGGACAGCAGGCTACACCTTC
cdr3_aa: CASSPRTAGYTF

d_call: NA
j_call: TRBJ1-1
v_call: TRBV6-5
clone_size: NA
cdr3_length: 13
cdr3_nt: TGTGCCAGCAGGCCCCCAGGGAGAACTGAAGCTTTCTTT
cdr3_aa: CASRPPGRTEAFF

d_call: NA
j_call: TRBJ1-3
v_call: TRBV6-5
clone_size: NA
cdr3_length: 14
cdr3_nt: TGTGCCAGCAGGTTGGGGGGGGACGGAAACACCATATATTTT
cdr3_aa: CASRLGGDGNTIYF

d_call: NA
j_call: TRBJ1-1
v_call: TRBV30
clone_size: once
cdr3_length: 15
cdr3_nt: TGTGCCTGGAATATTAGGGGGGGGACTAACACTGAAGCTTTCTTT
cdr3_aa: CAWNIRGGTNTEAFF

d_call: NA
j_call: TRBJ1-4
v_call: TRBV27
clone_size: NA
cdr3_length: 14
cdr3_nt: TGTGCCAGCAGTTCCGACGGGGTTCGTGAAAAACTGTTTTTT
cdr3_aa: CASSSDGVREKLFF

d_call: TRBD1
j_call: TRBJ1-2
v_call: TRBV15
clone_size: NA
cdr3_length: 15
cdr3_nt: TGTGCCACCAGCAGAGATAGAGGGACAGCCTATGGCTACACCTTC
cdr3_aa: CATSRDRGTAYGYTF

d_call: TRBD2
j_call: TRBJ2-3
v_call: TRBV11-1
clone_size: NA
cdr3_length: 15
cdr3_nt: TGTGCCAGCAGCTTCATGCGGGGGGGCACAGATACGCAGTATTTT
cdr3_aa: CASSFMRGGTDTQYF

d_call: NA
j_call: TRBJ1-1
v_call: TRBV6-1
clone_size: once
cdr3_length: 14
cdr3_nt: TGTGCCAGCAGTGAAGTGCCAGCTCAGAATCGGGCTTTCTTT
cdr3_aa: CASSEVPAQNRAFF

d_call: NA
j_call: TRBJ1-2
v_call: TRBV12-3/TRBV12-4
clone_size: NA
cdr3_length: 12
cdr3_nt: TGTGCCAGCAGTTTTGACACCTATGGCTACACCTTC
cdr3_aa: CASSFDTYGYTF

d_call: NA
j_call: TRBJ1-1
v_call: TRBV6-5
clone_size: NA
cdr3_length: 13
cdr3_nt: TGTGCCAGCAGTCTACAGAGAAACACTGAAGCCTTCTTT
cdr3_aa: CASSLQRNTEAFF

d_call: NA
j_call: TRBJ1-2
v_call: TRBV2
clone_size: once
cdr3_length: 10
cdr3_nt: TGTGCCAGCCTAGACTATGGCTACACCTTC
cdr3_aa: CASLDYGYTF

d_call: TRBD1
j_call: TRBJ2-2
v_call: TRBV10-3
clone_size: NA
cdr3_length: 15
cdr3_nt: TGTGCCTCCGCGAAGGGGACAGAGATCACCGGGGAGCTGTTTTTT
cdr3_aa: CASAKGTEITGELFF

d_call: NA
j_call: TRBJ2-1
v_call: TRBV19
clone_size: once
cdr3_length: 16
cdr3_nt: TGTGCCAGTAGCGATTACGGTCGGGACTTCTACAATGAGCAGTTCTTC
cdr3_aa: CASSDYGRDFYNEQFF

d_call: TRBD2
j_call: TRBJ2-1
v_call: TRBV4-1
clone_size: once
cdr3_length: 19
cdr3_nt: TGCGCCAGCAGCCTCCGGACCGGACCGGGACTAGCTGGTTCCAATGAGCAGTTCTTC
cdr3_aa: CASSLRTGPGLAGSNEQFF

d_call: NA
j_call: TRBJ1-4
v_call: TRBV5-1
clone_size: NA
cdr3_length: 15
cdr3_nt: TGCGCCAGCAGCCCCGGGACAACAACTAATGAAAAACTGTTTTTT
cdr3_aa: CASSPGTTTNEKLFF

d_call: TRBD1
j_call: TRBJ2-2
v_call: TRBV30
clone_size: NA
cdr3_length: 15
cdr3_nt: TGTGCCTGGAGCGGACAGGGGTTGAACACCGGGGAGCTGTTTTTT
cdr3_aa: CAWSGQGLNTGELFF

d_call: NA
j_call: TRBJ1-2
v_call: TRBV28
clone_size: NA
cdr3_length: 17
cdr3_nt: TGTGCCAGCAGTTTCCCCCTCTCAGGGCCAGCTAACTATGGCTACACCTTC
cdr3_aa: CASSFPLSGPANYGYTF

d_call: NA
j_call: TRBJ1-2
v_call: TRBV10-1
clone_size: NA
cdr3_length: 15
cdr3_nt: TGCGCCAGCAGTTGGGGCCAGGCGCGGAACTATGGCTACACCTTC
cdr3_aa: CASSWGQARNYGYTF

d_call: TRBD2
j_call: TRBJ2-3
v_call: TRBV19
clone_size: NA
cdr3_length: 16
cdr3_nt: TGTGCCAGTAGTATGGGACTAGCGGGGCTCACAGATACGCAGTATTTT
cdr3_aa: CASSMGLAGLTDTQYF

d_call: NA
j_call: TRBJ2-2
v_call: TRBV5-1
clone_size: NA
cdr3_length: 15
cdr3_nt: TGCGCCAGCAGCCAACCGGGACAGAACACCGGGGAGCTGTTTTTT
cdr3_aa: CASSQPGQNTGELFF

d_call: TRBD2
j_call: TRBJ2-1
v_call: TRBV15
clone_size: NA
cdr3_length: 16
cdr3_nt: TGTGCCACCAGCCTAACCGGGACTAGCGGGGTAAATGAGCAGTTCTTC
cdr3_aa: CATSLTGTSGVNEQFF

d_call: TRBD1
j_call: TRBJ2-5
v_call: TRBV18
clone_size: NA
cdr3_length: 15
cdr3_nt: TGTGCCAGCTCTCCTAACCAGGGGGACCAAGAGACCCAGTACTTC
cdr3_aa: CASSPNQGDQETQYF

d_call: TRBD2
j_call: TRBJ2-3
v_call: TRBV9
clone_size: NA
cdr3_length: 17
cdr3_nt: TGTGCCAGCAGCCCGCAACCCCAGTCTAGCGGGGGGGTCCCCGAGTATTTT
cdr3_aa: CASSPQPQSSGGVPEYF

d_call: NA
j_call: TRBJ2-1
v_call: TRBV20-1
clone_size: NA
cdr3_length: 10
cdr3_nt: TGCAGTGCTAGGAAGGACCAGGAGTTCTTC
cdr3_aa: CSARKDQEFF